This T cell receptor beta chain was observed in a study of cytomegalovirus exposure and HLA in healthy donors. The primer mix had 60 Vbeta and 13 Jbeta primers. Sequenced by immunoSEQ multiplex PCR; TCRdb stores in-frame clones only, minus some. The table has 7,000 or so clones, roughly half seen once. The CDR3 is 14 amino acids. Germline V CDR1 and CDR2: MDHEN, SYDVKM. V dropped 6 bases and J dropped 1; count of bases not matched to a gene: 3. General study results and limits: Later genetic work tied a missense DCLRE1C variant to beta-chain V and J trimming. In an earlier analysis, most TCR beta V segments were productive about 87% or about 30% of the time.

On this clone itself: The target antigen is unknown.

The source material was PBMCs. The receptor's source is a young man in good health and CMV-seropositive. The gene calls are TRBV28 and TRBJ1-5, with TRBD1 identical over 7 bases. The CDR3 region has the DNA TGTGCCAGCAGCCGGACAGGCAGCAATCAGCCCCAGCATTTT. Its translation: CASSRTGSNQPQHF. The entire variable domain, with the rest obtained from reference TRBV28 and TRBJ1-5, is as follows: DVKVTQSSRYLVKRTGEKVFLECVQDMDHENMFWYRQDPGLGLRLIYFSYDVKMKEKGDIPEGYSVSREKKERFSLILESASTNQTSMYLCASSRTGSNQPQHFGDGTRLSIL.